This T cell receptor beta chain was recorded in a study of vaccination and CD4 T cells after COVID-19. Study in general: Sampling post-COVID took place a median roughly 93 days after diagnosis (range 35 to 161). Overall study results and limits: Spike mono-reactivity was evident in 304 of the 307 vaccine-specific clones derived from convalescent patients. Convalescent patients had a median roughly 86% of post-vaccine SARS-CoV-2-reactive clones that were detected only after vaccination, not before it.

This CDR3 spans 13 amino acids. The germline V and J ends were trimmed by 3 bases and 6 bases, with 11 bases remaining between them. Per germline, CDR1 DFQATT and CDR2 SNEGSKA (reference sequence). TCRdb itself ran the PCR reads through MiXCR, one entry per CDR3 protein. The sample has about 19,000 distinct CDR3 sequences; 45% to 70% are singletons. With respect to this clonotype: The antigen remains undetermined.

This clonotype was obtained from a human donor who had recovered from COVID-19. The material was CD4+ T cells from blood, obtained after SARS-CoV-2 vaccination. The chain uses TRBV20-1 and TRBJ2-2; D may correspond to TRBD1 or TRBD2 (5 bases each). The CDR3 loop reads CSARTGLPGELFF. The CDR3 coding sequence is TGCAGTGCTAGGACGGGGCTCCCCGGGGAGCTGTTTTTT.